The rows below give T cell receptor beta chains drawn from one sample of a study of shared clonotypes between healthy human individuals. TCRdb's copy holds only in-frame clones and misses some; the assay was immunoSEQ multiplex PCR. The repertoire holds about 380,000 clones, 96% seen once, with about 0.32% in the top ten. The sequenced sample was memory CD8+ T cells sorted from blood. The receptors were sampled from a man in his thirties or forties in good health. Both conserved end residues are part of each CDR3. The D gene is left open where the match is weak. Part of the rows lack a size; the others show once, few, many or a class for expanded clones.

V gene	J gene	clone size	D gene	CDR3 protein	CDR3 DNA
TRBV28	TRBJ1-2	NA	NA	CASSLRQGGGYGYTF	TGTGCCAGCAGTTTGAGGCAGGGCGGTGGCTATGGCTACACCTTC
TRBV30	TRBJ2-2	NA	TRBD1	CAWSVPKGAVTGELFF	TGTGCCTGGAGTGTACCGAAGGGGGCAGTCACCGGGGAGCTGTTTTTT
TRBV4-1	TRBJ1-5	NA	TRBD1	CASSQDRAGGNQPQHF	TGCGCCAGCAGCCAAGATAGGGCAGGGGGAAATCAGCCCCAGCATTTT
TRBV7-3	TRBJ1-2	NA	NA	CASSFLGGYTF	TGTGCCAGCAGCTTCCTTGGAGGCTACACCTTC
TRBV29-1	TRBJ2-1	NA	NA	CSVVGVEQFF	TGCAGCGTTGTGGGGGTTGAGCAGTTCTTC
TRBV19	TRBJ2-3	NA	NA	CASSRGGGTDTQYF	TGTGCCAGTAGCCGAGGGGGGGGCACAGATACGCAGTATTTT
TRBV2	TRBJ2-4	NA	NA	CASSNRPGPKNIQYF	TGTGCCAGCAGTAACCGCCCCGGCCCCAAAAACATTCAGTACTTC
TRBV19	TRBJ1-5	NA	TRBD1	CASSIQGQGGQPQHF	TGTGCCAGTAGTATACAGGGACAGGGGGGTCAGCCCCAGCATTTT
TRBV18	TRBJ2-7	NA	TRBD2	CASSPPGTSYFYEQYF	TGTGCCAGCTCACCACCAGGGACTAGCTACTTCTACGAGCAGTACTTC
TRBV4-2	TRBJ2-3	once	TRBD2	CASSQGPAGVGADTQYF	TGTGCCAGCAGCCAAGGACCCGCGGGAGTGGGCGCAGATACGCAGTATTTT
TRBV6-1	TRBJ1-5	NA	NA	CASSGQSYSNQPQHF	TGTGCCAGCAGTGGGCAGAGTTATAGCAATCAGCCCCAGCATTTT
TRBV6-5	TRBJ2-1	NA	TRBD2	CASSRSGSSYNEQFF	TGTGCCAGCAGCCGTAGCGGGAGCTCCTACAATGAGCAGTTCTTC
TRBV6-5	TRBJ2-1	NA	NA	CASSYIGLGEQFF	TGTGCCAGCAGTTACATAGGATTAGGTGAGCAGTTCTTC
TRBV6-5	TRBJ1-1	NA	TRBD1	CASSYSIGDRGTEAFF	TGTGCCAGCAGTTACTCGATTGGGGACAGGGGGACTGAAGCTTTCTTT